Included here is one T cell receptor (beta chain) sequence, with context. Its antigen remains unknown. This record comes from a study of cytomegalovirus exposure and HLA in healthy donors. The primer mix had 60 Vbeta and 13 Jbeta primers. TCRdb keeps only in-frame clones here, not all; method: immunoSEQ multiplex PCR. The table includes approximately 120,000 clones, about 80% detected once. Findings and limits, study-wide: In vitro assays verified that three CMV-associated chains recognized CMV antigens specifically. In an earlier analysis, in 540 or so donors, most V segments appeared productive either ~87% or ~30% of the time.

The CDR3 is 17 amino acids. Germline loops: CDR1 SGHVS, CDR2 FNYEAQ. Trimming removed 0 bases from V and 1 base from J; junction bases left unmatched: 3. The sample was PBMCs. This clonotype was obtained from a man under 40 in good health and CMV-seropositive. This chain joins TRBV7-6 and TRBJ2-1; 10 bases agree with TRBD2. Written as DNA, the CDR3 is TGTGCCAGCAGCTTAGCATATAGCGGGGGGTCCTACAATGAGCAGTTCTTC. Residues: CASSLAYSGGSYNEQFF.